This TCR beta chain was sequenced during a study of Graves' ophthalmopathy and Graves' hyperthyroidism. This clonotype was counted only a few times. CDR3 regions of TCR beta were amplified from RNA transcripts. The workflow started with a first-round RT-PCR run with HTBI primers and then moved on to a second-round multiplex PCR. TCRdb re-called the multiplex PCR reads through MiXCR, storing one row per CDR3 protein. The sample carries over a million distinct CDR3 sequences, approximately 35% recorded once. Other autoimmune diseases, uncontrolled infections, pregnancy or lactation excluded patients from enrollment. Germline V gene sequence: CDR1 DFQATT, CDR2 SNEGSKA (reference sequence). V was clipped by 6 bases and J by 4 bases; unmatched bases: 13. The CDR3 runs 15 residues.

The TCR was taken from an adult man with Graves' hyperthyroidism. The sequenced sample consisted of peripheral blood or thyroid tissue (not recorded which). The chain recombines TRBV20-1 with TRBJ2-7; 9 bases map to TRBD2. The CDR3 loop is CSAKRSGRTWYEQYF. In nucleotides, the CDR3 is TGCAGTGCAAAACGTAGCGGGAGAACGTGGTACGAGCAGTACTTC.